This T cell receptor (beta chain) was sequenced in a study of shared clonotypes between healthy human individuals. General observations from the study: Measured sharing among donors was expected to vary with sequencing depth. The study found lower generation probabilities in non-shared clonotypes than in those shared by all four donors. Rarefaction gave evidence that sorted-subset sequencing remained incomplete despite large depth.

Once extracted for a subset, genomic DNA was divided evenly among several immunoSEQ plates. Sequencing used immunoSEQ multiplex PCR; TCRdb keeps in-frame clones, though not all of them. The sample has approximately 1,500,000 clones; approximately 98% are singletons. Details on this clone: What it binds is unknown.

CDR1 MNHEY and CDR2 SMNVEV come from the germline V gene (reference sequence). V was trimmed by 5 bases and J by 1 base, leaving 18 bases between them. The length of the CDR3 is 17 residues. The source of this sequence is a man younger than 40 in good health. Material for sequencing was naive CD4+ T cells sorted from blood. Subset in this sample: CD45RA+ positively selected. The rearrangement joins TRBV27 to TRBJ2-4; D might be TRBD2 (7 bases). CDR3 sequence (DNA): TGTGCCAGCAGTACAGCTTCGCGGGGGCTTGCCAAAAACATTCAGTACTTC. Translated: CASSTASRGLAKNIQYF.